Following are 18 T cell receptor beta chains from one sample sequenced in a study of T cell responses to AZD1222 COVID-19 vaccine. Sequencing was performed with immunoSEQ multiplex PCR; in TCRdb, only in-frame clones are kept and a portion is missing. Here the sample spans more than 90,000 clones, about 86% being singletons. The specimen comprised peripheral blood, sampled 28 days after the second AZD1222 dose. All receptors derive from an adult who received the AZD1222 COVID-19 vaccine.

The chain links TRBV9 to TRBJ1-1; D might be TRBD1 (5 bases). Germline CDR1 SGDLS, CDR2 YYNGEE. Trimming shortened V by 0 bases and J by 4 bases, and 10 bases separated the two germline ends. This CDR3 spans 14 amino acids. The CDR3 loop is CASSVEGMSTEAFF. DNA for the CDR3: TGTGCCAGCAGCGTAGAGGGGATGAGCACTGAAGCTTTCTTT.

The chain combines TRBV6-4 with TRBJ2-3, with TRBD2 identical over 8 bases. Germline lookup yields CDR1 MRHNA and CDR2 SNTAGT. The CDR3 is 15 amino acids. V lost 3 bases and J lost 2; bases outside the gene matches: 4. Here the CDR3 DNA reads TGTGCCAGCAGTGAGGCGGGGGGCCCCACAGATACGCAGTATTTT. Its protein is CASSEAGGPTDTQYF.

V is TRBV3-1 (or the pseudogene TRBV3-2) and J is TRBJ2-7; D gene ambiguous. The CDR3 covers 11 residues. The V end was cut by 3 bases, the J end by 3 bases, with 3 bases between. Germline V lookup: CDR1 LGHDT, CDR2 YNNKEL (reference sequence). DNA for the CDR3: TGTGCCAGCAGCCAGTACTACGAGCAGTACTTC. It codes for CASSQYYEQYF.

This rearrangement joins TRBV5-8 to TRBJ1-2; D is unclear. From germline, CDR1 is SGHTS and CDR2 YDEGEE. This CDR3 is 11 amino acids long. V dropped 4 bases and J dropped 8 bases, with 9 bases sitting between them. CDR3 nucleotide sequence: TGTGCCAGCAGCGGGGTTGAAGGCTACACCTTC. It specifies CASSGVEGYTF.

This chain joins TRBV28 and TRBJ1-2; maybe TRBD1 (6 bases). The CDR3 contains 16 residues. Germline V lookup: CDR1 MDHEN, CDR2 SYDVKM. Trimming took off 2 bases at V and 3 bases at J, with 16 bases between the two ends. The CDR3 sequence is CASSLTHAGGHYGYTF. Here the CDR3 DNA reads TGTGCCAGCAGTTTAACCCACGCGGGGGGCCACTATGGCTACACCTTC.

The chain combines TRBV10-3 with TRBJ2-1, with D unclear. The CDR3 consists of 11 residues. Trimming took 2 bases from V and 8 from J, leaving 4 bases between them. CDR1 is ENHRY and CDR2 is SYGVKD in the germline V gene. This CDR3 reads CAISEIDEQFF. The CDR3 nucleotides are TGTGCCATCAGTGAGATCGATGAGCAGTTCTTC.

V usage is TRBV25-1 and J usage is TRBJ2-7; 9 positions agree with TRBD1. Germline V gene data show CDR1 as MGHDK and CDR2 as SYGVNS. This CDR3 region has 15 residues. The junction had 8 bases not matched to a gene; V was cut back by 6 bases and J by 2 bases. CDR3 amino acids: CASSETGGAAYEQYF. CDR3 DNA: TGTGCCAGCAGCGAAACAGGGGGCGCAGCCTACGAGCAGTACTTC.

J is TRBJ1-5 and V is TRBV6-5, with 10 bases lining up with TRBD1. The CDR3 has 14 amino acids. Germline CDR1 reads MNHEY; CDR2 reads SVGAGI. The ends lost 4 bases at V and 6 bases at J; junction bases unmatched: 3. CDR3: CASSSGQGRQPQHF. As DNA, the CDR3 is TGTGCCAGCAGTTCGGGACAGGGGCGTCAGCCCCAGCATTTT.

V usage is TRBV9 and J usage is TRBJ1-4, with a weak D call TRBD1 (6 bases). Trimming took 0 bases from V and 3 from J, leaving 9 bases between them. Germline V gene sequence: CDR1 SGDLS, CDR2 YYNGEE. CDR3 length equals 15 residues. This CDR3 reads CASSVGGTPNEKLFF. The CDR3 region has the DNA TGTGCCAGCAGCGTAGGGGGGACACCTAATGAAAAACTGTTTTTT.

The rearrangement uses TRBV19 and TRBJ2-7, with 7 bases lining up with TRBD2. The CDR3 is 14 residues long. Looked up from germline, CDR1 is LNHDA and CDR2 is SQIVND (reference sequence). The V gene end was trimmed by 5 bases and the J gene end by 4 bases; junction bases not matched to a gene: 8. The CDR3 nucleotides read TGTGCCAGTAGTCCCGGACTAGGACCTTACGAGCAGTACTTC. Its protein is CASSPGLGPYEQYF.

By sample fraction, this clone is medium-sized. This specimen includes other DNA sequences encoding the same CDR3. The chain uses TRBV19 and TRBJ2-3; 7 nucleotides line up with TRBD2. V was clipped by 8 bases and J by 2 bases; unmatched bases: 4. The CDR3 length is 13 residues. Germline V gene sequence: CDR1 LNHDA, CDR2 SQIVND (reference sequence). Written as DNA, the CDR3 is TGTGCCAGTTCTAGCGGCAACACAGATACGCAGTATTTT. Translating it yields CASSSGNTDTQYF. Based on the CDR3 plus reference TRBV19 and TRBJ2-3, the full variable domain is DGGITQSPKYLFRKEGQNVTLSCEQNLNHDAMYWYRQDPGQGLRLIYYSQIVNDFQKGDIAEGYSVSREKKESFPLTVTSAQKNPTAFYLCASSSGNTDTQYFGPGTRLTVL.

The genes are TRBV5-8 and TRBJ2-5, with 11 bases fitting TRBD1. The CDR3 loop spans 15 amino acids. The V gene's germline CDR1 is SGHTS and CDR2 YDEGEE. Trimming cost V 4 bases and J 5 bases; bases outside gene matches: 7. CDR3 bases: TGTGCCAGCAGCATGCGGACAGGGGGCTTCGAGACCCAGTACTTC. Translating it yields CASSMRTGGFETQYF. Complete variable domain (other parts from reference TRBV5-8 and TRBJ2-5): EAGVTQSPTHLIKTRGQQATLRCSPISGHTSVYWYQQALGLGLQFLLWYDEGEERNRGNFPPRFSGRQFPNYSSELNVNALELEDSALYLCASSMRTGGFETQYFGPGTRLLVL.

This clone was detected only a few times. J is TRBJ1-6 and V is TRBV9; D not certain. Germline CDR1 is SGDLS and CDR2 is YYNGEE. V was trimmed by 0 bases and J by 11 bases, leaving 9 bases between them. The CDR3 totals 13 residues. The DNA for the CDR3 is TGTGCCAGCAGCGTAGCTCCTGGGGCACCCCTCCACTTT. Translated, it gives CASSVAPGAPLHF. Full variable domain (outside the CDR3, taken from reference TRBV9 and TRBJ1-6): DSGVTQTPKHLITATGQRVTLRCSPRSGDLSVYWYQQSLDQGLQFLIQYYNGEERAKGNILERFSAQQFPDLHSELNLSSLELGDSALYFCASSVAPGAPLHFGNGTRLTVT.

The rearrangement joins TRBV2 to TRBJ1-1; D is undetermined. Germline lookup yields CDR1 SNHLY and CDR2 FYNNEI. The V end lost 4 bases, the J end lost 0 bases, and 6 bases lay between the germline ends. This CDR3 comprises 13 residues. This CDR3 is CASSVPMNTEAFF. The CDR3 DNA follows: TGTGCCAGCAGTGTTCCTATGAACACTGAAGCTTTCTTT.

V and J are TRBV19 and TRBJ1-5; 9 nucleotides line up with TRBD1. The junction had 4 bases not matched to a gene; V was cut back by 3 bases and J by 1 base. CDR1 LNHDA and CDR2 SQIVND come from the germline V gene (reference sequence). This CDR3 has 16 residues. This chain's CDR3 is CASSMGQGLSNQPQHF. In DNA, the CDR3 is TGTGCCAGTAGTATGGGACAGGGTTTGAGCAATCAGCCCCAGCATTTT.

A few counts support this clone. The chain is built from TRBV4-3 and TRBJ1-2; D ambiguous. The CDR3 spans 15 residues. V lost 0 bases, J lost 1 base, and 9 bases lay in between. Germline V gives CDR1 LGHNA, CDR2 YSLEER. CDR3 loop: CASSQDNSGNYGYTF. The CDR3 coding sequence is TGCGCCAGCAGCCAAGATAATTCGGGTAACTATGGCTACACCTTC.

J is TRBJ2-2 and V is TRBV7-3; TRBD1 agrees at 7 bases. This CDR3 has 14 amino acids. Germline assignment: CDR1 SGHTA and CDR2 FQGTGA. The V gene end was trimmed by 4 bases and the J gene end by 5 bases; junction bases not matched to a gene: 4. CDR3 coding DNA: TGTGCCAGCAGCTCGGGACAGCTGACCGGGGAGCTGTTTTTT. Its translation is CASSSGQLTGELFF.

The rearrangement links TRBV5-6 to TRBJ1-4; D uncertain. The CDR3 is 14 residues long. The V and J ends lost 0 bases and 4 bases respectively, with 7 bases between them. Germline values: CDR1 SGHDT, CDR2 YYEEEE. CDR3 protein: CASSLEQRNEKLFF. The CDR3 region has the DNA TGTGCCAGCAGCTTGGAACAGCGTAATGAAAAACTGTTTTTT.